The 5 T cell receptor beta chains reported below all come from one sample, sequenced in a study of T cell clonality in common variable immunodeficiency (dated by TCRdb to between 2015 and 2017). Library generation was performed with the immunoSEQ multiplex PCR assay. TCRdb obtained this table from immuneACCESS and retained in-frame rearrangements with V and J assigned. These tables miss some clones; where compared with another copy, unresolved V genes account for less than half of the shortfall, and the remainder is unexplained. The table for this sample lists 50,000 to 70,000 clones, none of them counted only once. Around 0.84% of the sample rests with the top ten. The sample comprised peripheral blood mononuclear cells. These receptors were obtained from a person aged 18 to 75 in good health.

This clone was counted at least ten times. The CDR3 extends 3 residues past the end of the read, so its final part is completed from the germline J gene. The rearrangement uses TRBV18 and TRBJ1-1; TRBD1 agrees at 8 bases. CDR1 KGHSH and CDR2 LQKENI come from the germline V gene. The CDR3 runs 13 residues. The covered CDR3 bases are TGTGCCAGCTCACCACTAGGACAGGGCGAA. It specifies CASSPLGQGE. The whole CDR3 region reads CASSPLGQGEAFF. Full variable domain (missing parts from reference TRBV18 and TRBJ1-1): NAGVMQNPRHLVRRRGQEARLRCSPMKGHSHVYWYRQLPEEGLKFMVYLQKENIIDESGMPKERFSAEFPKEGPSILRIQQVVRGDSAAYFCASSPLGQGEAFFGQGTRLTVV.

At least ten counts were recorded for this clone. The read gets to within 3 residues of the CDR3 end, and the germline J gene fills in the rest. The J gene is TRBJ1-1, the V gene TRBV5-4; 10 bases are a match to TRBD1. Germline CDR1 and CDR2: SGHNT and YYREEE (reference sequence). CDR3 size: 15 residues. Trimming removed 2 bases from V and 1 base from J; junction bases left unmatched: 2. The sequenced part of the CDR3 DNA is TGTGCCAGCAGCTTTGACAGGGGGCGGAACACTGAA. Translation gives CASSFDRGRNTE. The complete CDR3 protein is CASSFDRGRNTEAFF.

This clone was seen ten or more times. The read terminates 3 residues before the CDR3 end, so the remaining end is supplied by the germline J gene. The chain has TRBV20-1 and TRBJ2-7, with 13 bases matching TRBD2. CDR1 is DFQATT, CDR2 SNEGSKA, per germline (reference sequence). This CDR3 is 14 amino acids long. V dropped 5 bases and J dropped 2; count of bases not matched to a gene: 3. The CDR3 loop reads CSASGLAGTYEQYF. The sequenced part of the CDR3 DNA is TGCAGTGCTTCGGGACTAGCGGGAACCTACGAG.

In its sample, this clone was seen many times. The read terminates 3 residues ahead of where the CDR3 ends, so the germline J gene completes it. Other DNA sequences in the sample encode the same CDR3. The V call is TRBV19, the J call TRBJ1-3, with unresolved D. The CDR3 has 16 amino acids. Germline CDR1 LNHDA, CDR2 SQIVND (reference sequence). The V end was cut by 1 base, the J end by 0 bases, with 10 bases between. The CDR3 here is CASSIVRASSGNTIYF. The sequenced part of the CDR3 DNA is TGTGCCAGTAGTATAGTGAGGGCGAGCTCTGGAAACACC.

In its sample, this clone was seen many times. The CDR3 sequence: CASSPPTRGEDIQYF. The part of the CDR3 DNA that was read is TGTGCCAGCAGCCCGCCGACTAGAGGGGAAGACATT. V and J are TRBV7-9 and TRBJ2-4, with D maybe TRBD2 (6 bases). The CDR3 extends 3 residues past the end of the read, so its final part is completed from the germline J gene. Germline CDR1 reads SEHNR; CDR2 reads FQNEAQ (reference sequence). The V end was cut by 5 bases, the J end by 8 bases, with 19 bases between. This CDR3 has 15 amino acids.